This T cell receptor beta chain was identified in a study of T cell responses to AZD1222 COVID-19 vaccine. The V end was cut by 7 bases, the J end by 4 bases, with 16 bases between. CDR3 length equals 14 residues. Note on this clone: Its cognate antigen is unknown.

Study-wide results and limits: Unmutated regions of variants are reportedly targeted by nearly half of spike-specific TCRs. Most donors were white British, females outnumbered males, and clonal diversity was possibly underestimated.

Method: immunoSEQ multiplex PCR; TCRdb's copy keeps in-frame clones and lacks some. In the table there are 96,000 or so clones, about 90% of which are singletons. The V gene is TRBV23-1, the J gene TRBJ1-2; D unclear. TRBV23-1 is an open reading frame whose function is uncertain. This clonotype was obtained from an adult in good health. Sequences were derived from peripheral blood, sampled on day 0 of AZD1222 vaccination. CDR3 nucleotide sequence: TGCGCCAGCACCCACGTTTGGGATCCCTATGGCTACACCTTC. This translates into CASTHVWDPYGYTF.